This TCR beta chain is from a study of patients and donors after allogeneic stem cell transplantation (dated by TCRdb to the early 2020s). The library was produced with RT-PCR. Sequencing relied on a NextSeq 550. The public reads were quality trimmed at Q25 with fastp and then assembled into clones with MiXCR by TCRdb, keeping productive beta chains. CDR3 protein duplicates are merged, each entry listing the most common genes and DNA. The sample includes approximately 160,000 distinct CDR3 sequences, with 24% observed a single time. Roughly a quarter of the sample comes from the top ten. The V and J ends are trimmed by 1 base and 8 bases, leaving 6 bases between them. The germline V gene (reference sequence) specifies DFQATT as CDR1 and SNEGSKA as CDR2. The CDR3 numbers 11 amino acids, ends counted. The CDR3 DNA has 33 bases and is translated from base 1. As to this clonotype: Its antigen is currently not known. No conserved phenylalanine or tryptophan ends this CDR3, so it is likely a read error.

The material sequenced was blood, either unsorted or a sorted T cell fraction (not recorded which). This receptor was taken from a human donor who was either an allogeneic HSCT recipient or a stem cell or donor lymphocyte infusion donor (not recorded which). It is not recorded whose cells these are; they may come from a transplant donor. Recombination connected TRBV20-1 to TRBJ2-1; the D gene remains uncertain. The DNA is TGCAGTGCTAGAGCTTTGGATGAGCAGTTCTAC. This gives the protein CSARALDEQFY.